This section outlines one T cell receptor (beta chain) sequence together with its context. The antigen this receptor binds is unknown. No much larger clonotype is one base removed from it; base qualities were not supplied. TCRbeta CDR3 regions were amplified from genomic DNA using the immunoSEQ Assay, a bias-controlled multiplex PCR. The authors processed their data as follows. Nucleated cell counts per sample were estimated from amplification of reference gene primers within the assay. To quantify the absolute abundance of each unique TCRbeta CDR3 rearrangement, sequence reads were collapsed and filtered. Productive Simpson clonality was computed per sample as the square root of Simpson's diversity index over productive rearrangements. Sourced from immuneACCESS, this table was stored by TCRdb with only in-frame sequences that have V and J called. A share of the clones is absent; for the studies checked, an unresolved V gene accounts for under half, and the remainder has no known explanation. V, J and clone size were drawn from that table, and D and trimming were deduced from the DNA. In all, the sample holds roughly 170,000 clones, and 70% to 85% of those were seen once. Jointly, the top ten make up around 12% of the sample.

Enrolling through a virtual design, the prospective study's participants ranged in age from about 18 to 89 years and lived across some 22 United States geographic areas. To assign participants to cohorts, the prospective study relied on clinical history that participants themselves reported in a screening survey and a study questionnaire. Recovered participants in ImmuneRACE Cohort 3 were defined as having two consecutive negative NP/OP PCR tests, clearance from a healthcare professional, or resolution of symptoms. Mobile phlebotomists in the prospective study collected whole blood, serum and a nasopharyngeal or oropharyngeal swab from every participant. Additional blood draws and questionnaires over an approximately two-month period could optionally be provided by prospective study participants. Blood samples from the prospective study were shipped frozen or at room temperature prior to DNA extraction.

The sample originates from a study of blood T cell repertoires in COVID-19 (dated by TCRdb to about 2020). Broadly, across the study: Collaborator samples came from the United States, Italy and Spain and covered acute and convalescent phases of COVID-19. The material from the prospective study consisted of cDNA or gDNA derived from T cells, B-cell-depleted T cells, or PBMCs. Subjects who had been exposed to COVID-19, were actively infected with it, or had recovered from it provided the deeply sampled blood TCRbeta repertoires that made up the dataset. The repertoires were released in a freely available public database meant as a resource for research on the immune response to SARS-CoV-2. The samples were drawn from two sources: the first 160 participants of the ongoing ImmuneRACE study, and 1,254 subjects contributed by 6 global collaborators. Sample metadata almost always included a de-identified subject ID, COVID-19 status, age in years and sex. Where available, HLA class I and class II types were obtained from metadata supplied by the sample provider rather than from assay-based typing.

What the authors observed across the whole study: The quantity of clinical and demographic metadata differed by source and by participant and was supplied without curation.

The germline V gene sets CDR1 to MDHEN and CDR2 to SYDVKM. Here V drops 6 bases and J drops 3 bases, and the junction holds 7 bases not matched to any gene. Counted from cysteine to phenylalanine, this CDR3 has 15 amino acids. CDR3 DNA only is kept here, 45 bases in frame from base 1. The receptor's source is a man between 50 and 59 years old who had recovered from COVID-19. The V gene is TRBV28 and the J gene is TRBJ1-3, and TRBD1 aligns with 8 junction nucleotides. Sequencing used PBMCs or T cells enriched from blood (not recorded which). The CDR3 protein: CASSTSRGLGNTIYF. The nucleotide sequence reads TGTGCCAGCAGCACGTCCAGGGGGCTTGGAAACACCATATATTTT.